This T cell receptor beta chain was identified during a study of CD8+CD57+ T cells in acquired aplastic anemia. Profiling of TCR beta VDJ combinations and CDR3 sequences used genomic DNA as template. From the reads, TCRdb called clonotypes with MiXCR, one entry per CDR3 protein. Counted here are fewer than 250,000 distinct CDR3 sequences, roughly half occurring once; the ten biggest clones make up approximately 16%. General study points: The same twenty-nine CD8+ CDR3 sequences occurred in patients and in controls.

This CDR3 is built from 15 residues. Germline lookup yields CDR1 MNHEY and CDR2 SVGEGT. The V and J ends lost 6 bases and 2 bases, in that order; junction bases with no gene match: 7. This clonotype was recorded many times. What it recognizes is unknown. Sequenced: sorted CD4+, CD8+, or CD8+CD57+ T cells (not recorded which) from PBMCs. This clonotype originated in a human donor in good health, serving as a control. The J gene is TRBJ2-7, the V gene TRBV6-2 or TRBV6-3; 10 nucleotides line up with TRBD1. This CDR3 reads CASRLTGTGAYEQYF. In DNA form, the CDR3 reads TGTGCCAGCAGACTAACCGGGACAGGGGCCTACGAGCAGTACTTC.